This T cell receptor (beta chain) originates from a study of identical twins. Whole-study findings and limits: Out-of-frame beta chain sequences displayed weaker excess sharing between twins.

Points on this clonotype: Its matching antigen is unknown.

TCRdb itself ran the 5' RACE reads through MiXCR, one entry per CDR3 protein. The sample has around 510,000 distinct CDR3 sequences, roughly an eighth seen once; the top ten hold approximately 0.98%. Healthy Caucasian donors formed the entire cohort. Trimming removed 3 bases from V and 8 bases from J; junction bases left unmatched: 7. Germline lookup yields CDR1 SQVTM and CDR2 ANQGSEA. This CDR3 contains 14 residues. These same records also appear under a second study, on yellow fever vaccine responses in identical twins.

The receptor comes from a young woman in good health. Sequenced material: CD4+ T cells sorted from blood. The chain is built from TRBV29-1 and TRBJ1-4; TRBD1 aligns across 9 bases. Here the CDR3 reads CSVDPGTGREKLFF. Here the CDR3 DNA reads TGCAGCGTTGATCCCGGGACAGGGCGGGAAAAACTGTTTTTT.